These 17 T cell receptor beta chains were sequenced from one sample in a study of blood T cell repertoires in COVID-19. Sequencing used immunoSEQ multiplex PCR; TCRdb keeps in-frame clones, though not all of them. The sample contains some 290,000 clones, about 90% of which appear only once. Sequencing input: peripheral blood. Receptor source: a woman aged 50 to 60 who had recovered from COVID-19.

The rearrangement links TRBV5-4 to TRBJ1-1; TRBD1 matches at 7 bases. The trim removed 4 bases at V and 0 bases at J, leaving 3 bases unmatched. Germline V lookup: CDR1 SGHNT, CDR2 YYREEE (reference sequence). This CDR3 is built from 14 residues. The CDR3, as DNA: TGTGCCAGCAGCGCCGACAGGGTGAACACTGAAGCTTTCTTT. It yields the protein CASSADRVNTEAFF.

V gene TRBV5-6 combines with J gene TRBJ1-2; possible D gene TRBD1, 6 bases. CDR1 is SGHDT and CDR2 is YYEEEE in the germline V gene. CDR3 length: 15 amino acids. Between the trimmed V and J ends, which lost 0 bases and 4 bases, there was a span of 13 bases. CDR3 residues: CASSLVGTQSYGYTF. The CDR3 region has the DNA TGTGCCAGCAGCTTGGTAGGGACACAGTCCTATGGCTACACCTTC.

The V call is TRBV7-8, the J call TRBJ1-2; no reliable D call. The length of the CDR3 is 16 residues. Germline V gene data show CDR1 as SGHVS and CDR2 as FQNEAQ. Between the trimmed V and J ends, which lost 5 bases and 4 bases, there was a span of 20 bases. The CDR3 is CASSRLRRTAIYGYTF. The CDR3 coding sequence is TGTGCCAGCAGCAGACTAAGAAGGACGGCGATCTATGGCTACACCTTC.

The chain couples TRBV7-3 to TRBJ1-1; D is uncertain. V was pared by 5 bases and J by 0 bases, with 19 bases between. CDR3 length: 17 amino acids. Germline assignment: CDR1 SGHTA and CDR2 FQGTGA. The CDR3 nucleotides are TGTGCCAGCAGCCCCTACCAACGGTCGCCGATGAACACTGAAGCTTTCTTT. Translation gives CASSPYQRSPMNTEAFF.

The rearrangement uses TRBV5-4 and TRBJ1-1; D gene uncertain. The CDR3 spans 13 residues. Germline-derived CDR1 and CDR2 are SGHNT and YYREEE (reference sequence). V lost 3 bases and J lost 1, with 7 bases in between. The CDR3, as DNA: TGTGCCAGCAGCTCGGGAGAGAACACTGAAGCTTTCTTT. It yields the protein CASSSGENTEAFF.

The rearrangement joins TRBV29-1 to TRBJ1-1, with 7 positions matching TRBD1. This CDR3 comprises 13 residues. Germline CDR1 and CDR2: SQVTM and ANQGSEA. J lost 1 base, V lost 7 bases, and 6 bases had no gene match. The CDR3 nucleotides read TGCAGCGCACGGACAGGAGGGAACACTGAAGCTTTCTTT. This gives the protein CSARTGGNTEAFF.

The chain recombines TRBV15 with TRBJ1-1, with D maybe TRBD1 (6 bases). V lost 3 bases and J 4 bases, leaving 12 bases between the germline ends. CDR1 LNHNV and CDR2 YYDKDF come from the germline V gene (reference sequence). This CDR3 is built from 14 residues. The CDR3 protein is CATSRSLQGTEAFF. The CDR3 DNA reads TGTGCCACCAGCAGGAGTCTACAGGGCACTGAAGCTTTCTTT.

This chain links TRBV2 with TRBJ1-1, with D possibly matching TRBD1 (5 bases). The CDR3 contains 11 residues. Trimming took 7 bases from V and 4 from J, leaving 7 bases between them. CDR1 and CDR2 (germline): SNHLY, FYNNEI. CDR3: CASIGGTEAFF. The CDR3 DNA sequence: TGTGCCAGCATCGGGGGCACTGAAGCTTTCTTT.

The chain carries TRBV10-1 and TRBJ2-3; 15 bases map to TRBD2. This CDR3 has 17 amino acids. Germline trimming cut 11 bases from V and 2 bases from J; bases unmatched to any gene: 11. The germline V gene encodes CDR1 WNHNN and CDR2 SYGVQD (reference sequence). The CDR3 spells CAGFTGTSGRTTDTQYF. The CDR3 nucleotides are TGCGCCGGATTCACCGGGACTAGCGGGAGGACCACAGATACGCAGTATTTT.

The rearrangement joins TRBV15 to TRBJ1-1; TRBD1 matches 9 bases. The CDR3 is 14 amino acids. Germline values: CDR1 LNHNV, CDR2 YYDKDF (reference sequence). With 5 bases clipped from V and 11 bases from J, the junction kept 12 bases outside the gene matches. CDR3 sequence (DNA): TGTGCCACCAGCCGCGGGACAGGGTACCTCTGGGCTTTCTTT. Residues: CATSRGTGYLWAFF. Supplemented by reference TRBV15 and TRBJ1-1, the full variable domain reads DAMVIQNPRYQVTQFGKPVTLSCSQTLNHNVMYWYQQKSSQAPKLLFHYYDKDFNNEADTPDNFQSRRPNTSFCFLDIRSPGLGDTAMYLCATSRGTGYLWAFFGQGTRLTVV.

The chain employs TRBV18 and TRBJ2-5, with a possible D match to TRBD2 (6 bases). Germline V lookup: CDR1 KGHSH, CDR2 LQKENI. With 1 base removed from V and 5 bases from J, the gap between germline ends came to 8 bases. The CDR3 has 13 residues. CDR3 sequence reads: CASSPLDYETQYF. CDR3 in DNA: TGTGCCAGCTCACCACTGGACTACGAGACCCAGTACTTC. Combining the CDR3 with reference TRBV18 and TRBJ2-5 gives the whole variable domain NAGVMQNPRHLVRRRGQEARLRCSPMKGHSHVYWYRQLPEEGLKFMVYLQKENIIDESGMPKERFSAEFPKEGPSILRIQQVVRGDSAAYFCASSPLDYETQYFGPGTRLLVL.

The chain carries TRBV5-1 and TRBJ2-2; D might be TRBD1 (8 bases). V lost 4 bases, J lost 3 bases, and 16 bases lay in between. Germline CDR1 SGHRS, CDR2 YFSETQ. This CDR3 is 16 amino acids long. This chain's CDR3 is CASSPVTGGDTGELFF. Written as DNA, the CDR3 is TGCGCCAGCAGCCCGGTCACAGGGGGGGACACCGGGGAGCTGTTTTTT.

In this sample, this clone turned up a few times. The J gene is TRBJ1-1, the V gene TRBV11-1; a possible D gene is TRBD1 (5 bases). The CDR3 extends over 14 amino acids. CDR1 is SGHAT and CDR2 is FQDESV in the germline V gene (reference sequence). With 5 bases removed from V and 6 bases from J, the gap between germline ends came to 16 bases. This CDR3 is CASSHMDIQAEAFF. As DNA, the CDR3 is TGTGCCAGCAGCCACATGGACATCCAAGCTGAAGCTTTCTTT.

The genes are TRBV19 and TRBJ1-3, with D unclear. CDR1 is LNHDA, CDR2 SQIVND, per germline (reference sequence). This CDR3 contains 16 residues. The V end lost 3 bases, the J end lost 4 bases, and 16 bases lay between the germline ends. The CDR3 here is CASSMGHNSRGNTIYF. As DNA, the CDR3 is TGTGCCAGTAGTATGGGTCACAATTCGCGGGGAAACACCATATATTTT. Based on the CDR3 plus reference TRBV19 and TRBJ1-3, the full variable domain is DGGITQSPKYLFRKEGQNVTLSCEQNLNHDAMYWYRQDPGQGLRLIYYSQIVNDFQKGDIAEGYSVSREKKESFPLTVTSAQKNPTAFYLCASSMGHNSRGNTIYFGEGSWLTVV.

Regarding this clone: This same CDR3 is encoded by further DNA sequences in the sample. V gene TRBV12-3 or TRBV12-4 combines with J gene TRBJ2-7, with 9 bases identical to TRBD1. Trimming at V came to 5 bases and at J to 3 bases, leaving 2 bases not matched to a gene. The CDR3 sequence is 13 residues long. CDR3 residues: CASSLTGGYEQYF. CDR3 nucleotide sequence: TGTGCCAGCAGTCTGACAGGGGGCTACGAGCAGTACTTC.

The rearrangement uses TRBV29-1 and TRBJ2-1, with a possible D match to TRBD1 (5 bases). The CDR3 has 13 residues. Per the germline V gene, CDR1 is SQVTM and CDR2 is ANQGSEA. The V gene lost 4 bases and the J gene lost 4 bases, with 11 bases spanning the gap. The CDR3 reads CSVGGRLYNEQFF. The CDR3 DNA reads as TGCAGCGTTGGGGGCCGACTTTACAATGAGCAGTTCTTC.

The V call is TRBV7-2, the J call TRBJ2-1; 10 bases agree with TRBD2. The length of the CDR3 is 17 residues. CDR1 and CDR2 (germline): SGHTA, FQGNSA. V lost 2 bases, J lost 5 bases, and 9 bases stayed unmatched. The CDR3 DNA reads TGTGCCAGCAGCTTACAGCGGAGCGGGAGGGGAAACAATGAGCAGTTCTTC. Translated, it gives CASSLQRSGRGNNEQFF.